The 4 T cell receptor beta chains below were found in one sample sequenced in a study of T cell repertoires in cytomegalovirus infection. Via MiXCR, TCRdb re-called the reads, giving one row per CDR3 protein. This sample has approximately 140,000 distinct CDR3 sequences, with approximately 9.2% found just once. The material sequenced was PBMCs. These receptors were collected from a human donor in good health (CMV status not recorded). Some clones in this sample may be carry-over from other donors' samples.

The chain uses TRBV7-3 and TRBJ2-1; maybe TRBD2 (7 bases). Germline CDR1 is SGHTA and CDR2 is FQGTGA. The CDR3 runs 15 residues. V lost 5 bases, J lost 0 bases, and 11 bases lay in between. CDR3 DNA: TGTGCCAGCAGCCCGGGGGGCACCTCCTACAATGAGCAGTTCTTC. It specifies CASSPGGTSYNEQFF.

This clonotype was counted ten times or more. The chain has TRBV2 and TRBJ1-1; D remains unclear. Trimming took 0 bases from V and 10 from J, leaving 12 bases between them. Germline CDR1 and CDR2: SNHLY and FYNNEI. This CDR3 has 13 amino acids. In DNA, the CDR3 is TGTGCCAGCAGTGAAGCGGCAGCCACGGCAGCTTTCTTT. It specifies CASSEAAATAAFF.

The J gene is TRBJ1-5, the V gene TRBV12-3 or TRBV12-4; D may be TRBD1 (6 bases). This CDR3 has 16 amino acids. V dropped 1 base and J dropped 6 bases, with 16 bases sitting between them. CDR3: CASSLVVRGLGQPQHF. CDR3 sequence (DNA): TGTGCCAGCAGTTTAGTAGTTCGGGGGCTGGGTCAGCCCCAGCATTTT.

This clonotype was recorded only once. With a much larger clone just one base away, this may be a read error. The conserved phenylalanine or tryptophan normally closing the CDR3 is absent here, so this likely arose from a read error. The CDR3 DNA reads TGTGCCAGCAGGGCCGACAGGGGATTCATGAACACTGAAGCTTTCTTA. It codes for CASRADRGFMNTEAFL. V gene TRBV28 combines with J gene TRBJ1-1, with 8 positions matching TRBD1. With 6 bases clipped from V and 0 bases from J, the junction kept 9 bases outside the gene matches. The CDR3 is 16 amino acids. Per germline, CDR1 MDHEN and CDR2 SYDVKM.